Presented here are 21 T cell receptor beta chains from one specimen sequenced in a study of CD8+ T cells in alopecia areata. Treatment in this sample: oral pan-JAK inhibitor, 5-10 mg twice daily. Isolated RNA was reverse transcribed into cDNA used as the sequencing template. Data came from immunoSEQ multiplex PCR; TCRdb stores just in-frame clones and leaves some out. The profile shows about 190,000 clones, 45% to 75% of them singletons. The sample in question was CD4+ T cells sorted from blood, obtained at week 4, from a patient treated with tofacitinib. The receptors originated from a human donor with alopecia areata.

This clone has more than one count but fewer than ten. This chain links TRBV7-9 with TRBJ2-6; D call uncertain. Trimming took off 9 bases at V and 2 bases at J, with 5 bases between the two ends. The CDR3 extends over 12 amino acids. The germline V gene encodes CDR1 SEHNR and CDR2 FQNEAQ (reference sequence). CDR3 loop: CASSAGANVLTF. The CDR3 region has the DNA TGTGCCAGTTCCGCTGGGGCCAACGTCCTGACTTTC.

This clone has a handful of counts. This chain links TRBV5-1 with TRBJ2-7, with 9 bases lining up with TRBD2. The germline V gene has CDR1 SGHRS and CDR2 YFSETQ. The CDR3 has 18 residues. The V and J ends lost 1 base and 4 bases, in that order; junction bases with no gene match: 15. CDR3 in amino acids: CASSLKRSGRPDNYEQYF. CDR3 DNA: TGCGCCAGCAGCTTGAAAAGGAGCGGGAGGCCCGACAATTACGAGCAGTACTTC.

The chain is built from TRBV7-2 and TRBJ2-3; D is unresolved. Looked up from germline, CDR1 is SGHTA and CDR2 is FQGNSA. The ends were cut back, 5 bases at V and 4 bases at J, with 10 bases in the middle. The CDR3 extends over 13 amino acids. CDR3 sequence reads: CASSRERADTQYF. The CDR3 DNA reads as TGTGCCAGCAGCCGAGAACGAGCAGATACGCAGTATTTT.

There are a few counts of this clone. The chain combines TRBV20-1 with TRBJ2-5; D not resolved. The germline CDR1 and CDR2 sequences are DFQATT and SNEGSKA (reference sequence). The CDR3 sequence is 11 residues long. V was cut by 6 bases and J by 3 bases, with 8 bases left in between. CDR3 coding DNA: TGCAGTGCACCGACCGAAGAGACCCAGTACTTC. It translates to CSAPTEETQYF.

The chain links TRBV15 to TRBJ2-1; 12 nucleotides line up with TRBD2. The CDR3 covers 16 residues. V lost 5 bases, J lost 3 bases, and 5 bases stayed unmatched. Looked up from germline, CDR1 is LNHNV and CDR2 is YYDKDF (reference sequence). CDR3 bases: TGTGCCACCAGCCCTAGCGGGAGGGCCGACTACAATGAGCAGTTCTTC. This sequence encodes CATSPSGRADYNEQFF.

This clone was seen a single time. V usage is TRBV29-1 and J usage is TRBJ2-1; TRBD1 matches at 7 bases. V was clipped by 7 bases and J by 5 bases; unmatched bases: 5. The CDR3 covers 12 residues. Per the germline V gene, CDR1 is SQVTM and CDR2 is ANQGSEA. The CDR3 is CSADRANNEQFF. CDR3 nucleotide sequence: TGCAGCGCCGACAGGGCCAACAATGAGCAGTTCTTC.

The rearrangement links TRBV7-3 to TRBJ2-2; no clear D gene. The CDR3 totals 13 residues. Trimming left V 6 bases short and J 6 bases short, with 11 bases between. From germline, CDR1 is SGHTA and CDR2 FQGTGA. Here the CDR3 DNA reads TGTGCCAGCAGTCCCGGGTACGCCGGGGAGCTGTTTTTT. It is translated as CASSPGYAGELFF. The full variable domain, completed using reference TRBV7-3 and TRBJ2-2, is GAGVSQTPSNKVTEKGKYVELRCDPISGHTALYWYRQSLGQGPEFLIYFQGTGAADDSGLPNDRFFAVRPEGSVSTLKIQRTERGDSAVYLCASSPGYAGELFFGEGSRLTVL.

This chain joins TRBV4-1 and TRBJ2-3, with D uncertain. The CDR3 is 14 residues long. Germline CDR1 and CDR2: MGHRA and YSYEKL. The V end was cut by 1 base, the J end by 6 bases, with 11 bases between. The CDR3 sequence: CASSQATARDTQYF. The DNA of the CDR3 is TGCGCCAGCAGCCAAGCGACGGCCCGTGATACGCAGTATTTT.

This clone was counted a few times. The chain's CDR3 is CASSVKYEQFF. For the CDR3, the DNA is TGTGCCAGCAGTGTCAAGTATGAGCAGTTCTTC. The chain has TRBV25-1 and TRBJ2-1; the D is unclear. The CDR3 runs to 11 residues. V was pared by 4 bases and J by 8 bases, with 6 bases between. Germline V gene data show CDR1 as MGHDK and CDR2 as SYGVNS.

This clone was seen a handful of times. V gene TRBV2 combines with J gene TRBJ2-7; possibly TRBD2 for D (7 bases). CDR1 and CDR2 (germline): SNHLY, FYNNEI. Deletions cut 4 bases from V and 4 bases from J, with 26 bases between. The CDR3 covers 18 residues. The CDR3 sequence is CASSGKGRGTRSLYEQYF. CDR3 DNA sequence: TGTGCCAGCAGTGGCAAGGGGAGGGGGACTCGCAGCCTGTACGAGCAGTACTTC.

V and J are TRBV5-4 and TRBJ2-5; 7 nucleotides line up with TRBD1. The V and J ends lost 4 bases and 2 bases, in that order; junction bases with no gene match: 2. Germline V gene lookup returns CDR1 SGHNT and CDR2 YYREEE (reference sequence). The CDR3 is 13 amino acids. CDR3 protein: CASSPGQQETQYF. CDR3 bases: TGTGCCAGCAGCCCGGGACAGCAAGAGACCCAGTACTTC.

V and J are TRBV4-1 and TRBJ1-5; D gene unclear. The CDR3 runs to 17 residues. The germline V gene encodes CDR1 MGHRA and CDR2 YSYEKL. V gave up 0 bases and J gave up 5 bases, with 17 bases separating them. The CDR3 DNA follows: TGCGCCAGCAGCCAAGAGACGACCGCAGTGTCTCATCAGCCCCAGCATTTT. Translation gives CASSQETTAVSHQPQHF.

The chain couples TRBV27 to TRBJ1-2, with TRBD1 matching 7 bases. This CDR3 spans 16 amino acids. V shed 2 bases, J shed 2 bases, and the junction held 8 bases outside the gene matches. Germline loops: CDR1 MNHEY, CDR2 SMNVEV (reference sequence). CDR3 DNA: TGTGCCAGCAGTTTAACAGGGGTTTGGGGAAACTATGGCTACACCTTC. Translated, it gives CASSLTGVWGNYGYTF.

The chain links TRBV29-1 to TRBJ1-1; 7 nucleotides agree with TRBD1. Trimming cost V 6 bases and J 5 bases; bases outside gene matches: 12. The germline V gene has CDR1 SQVTM and CDR2 ANQGSEA. The CDR3 spans 14 residues. The CDR3 DNA reads TGCAGCGTCAACCCAGACAGGGCAGGGACTGAAGCTTTCTTT. Translation gives CSVNPDRAGTEAFF. Full variable domain (remainder filled in from reference TRBV29-1 and TRBJ1-1): SAVISQKPSRDICQRGTSLTIQCQVDSQVTMMFWYRQQPGQSLTLIATANQGSEATYESGFVIDKFPISRPNLTFSTLTVSNMSPEDSSIYLCSVNPDRAGTEAFFGQGTRLTVV.

The chain carries TRBV7-8 and TRBJ2-1; TRBD2 aligns across 11 bases. This CDR3 region has 15 residues. V lost 3 bases to trimming and J lost 7 bases; unmatched junction nucleotides: 5. Per germline, CDR1 SGHVS and CDR2 FQNEAQ. CDR3 bases: TGTGCCAGCAGCTTGACTAGCGGGAATTTGAATGAGCAGTTCTTC. Its translation: CASSLTSGNLNEQFF. The full variable domain, with the rest looked up from reference TRBV7-8 and TRBJ2-1, is GAGVSQSPRYKVAKRGQDVALRCDPISGHVSLFWYQQALGQGPEFLTYFQNEAQLDKSGLPSDRFFAERPEGSVSTLKIQRTQQEDSAVYLCASSLTSGNLNEQFFGPGTRLTVL.

This chain connects TRBV18 to TRBJ2-5; no definite D call. Trimming cost V 0 bases and J 5 bases, with 13 bases left between them. CDR3 length: 15 amino acids. Per the germline V gene, CDR1 is KGHSH and CDR2 is LQKENI. The CDR3 region is CASSPPRREGETQYF. CDR3 sequence (DNA): TGTGCCAGCTCACCACCAAGAAGGGAAGGGGAGACCCAGTACTTC. Together with reference TRBV18 and TRBJ2-5, the CDR3 gives the full variable domain: NAGVMQNPRHLVRRRGQEARLRCSPMKGHSHVYWYRQLPEEGLKFMVYLQKENIIDESGMPKERFSAEFPKEGPSILRIQQVVRGDSAAYFCASSPPRREGETQYFGPGTRLLVL.

This chain links TRBV4-1 with TRBJ1-5; tentatively, D is TRBD1 (6 bases). This CDR3 is 14 amino acids long. The germline V gene encodes CDR1 MGHRA and CDR2 YSYEKL. The V end was cut by 3 bases, the J end by 7 bases, with 13 bases between. The CDR3 DNA reads as TGCGCCAGCAGCCAGCTCAAGACAGGCCAGCCCCAGCATTTT. Translated, it gives CASSQLKTGQPQHF.

The chain is built from TRBV6-4 and TRBJ1-1; no reliable D call. The CDR3 consists of 15 residues. V lost 6 bases and J lost 5, with 19 bases in between. CDR1 is MRHNA and CDR2 is SNTAGT in the germline V gene. The CDR3 sequence: CASRNTVGRITEAFF. The CDR3 nucleotides are TGTGCCAGCAGGAATACGGTTGGCCGAATTACTGAAGCTTTCTTT.

This clone was found once. The chain recombines TRBV11-1 with TRBJ2-1; D ambiguous. The germline V gene has CDR1 SGHAT and CDR2 FQDESV (reference sequence). The CDR3 covers 11 residues. Trimming took 1 base from V and 6 from J, leaving 1 base between them. The chain's CDR3 is CASSLVNEQFF. DNA for the CDR3: TGTGCCAGCAGCTTAGTCAATGAGCAGTTCTTC.

The chain couples TRBV5-1 to TRBJ2-7; weak D call: TRBD2 (6 bases). The CDR3 totals 17 residues. Germline CDR1 reads SGHRS; CDR2 reads YFSETQ. V was pared by 4 bases and J by 2 bases, with 22 bases between. CDR3 in amino acids: CASSGGLSRSVTYEQYF. CDR3 DNA: TGCGCCAGCAGCGGGGGGTTATCCAGGTCCGTAACCTACGAGCAGTACTTC.

Details on this clone: In the same sample, other DNA sequences code for this CDR3. The V call is TRBV29-1, the J call TRBJ1-3; the D gene is possibly TRBD1 (6 bases). V was pared by 6 bases and J by 2 bases, with 11 bases between. The CDR3 contains 13 residues. Per germline, CDR1 SQVTM and CDR2 ANQGSEA. CDR3 residues: CSVEQGAGNTIYF. The CDR3, as DNA: TGCAGCGTCGAACAGGGAGCTGGAAACACCATATATTTT.